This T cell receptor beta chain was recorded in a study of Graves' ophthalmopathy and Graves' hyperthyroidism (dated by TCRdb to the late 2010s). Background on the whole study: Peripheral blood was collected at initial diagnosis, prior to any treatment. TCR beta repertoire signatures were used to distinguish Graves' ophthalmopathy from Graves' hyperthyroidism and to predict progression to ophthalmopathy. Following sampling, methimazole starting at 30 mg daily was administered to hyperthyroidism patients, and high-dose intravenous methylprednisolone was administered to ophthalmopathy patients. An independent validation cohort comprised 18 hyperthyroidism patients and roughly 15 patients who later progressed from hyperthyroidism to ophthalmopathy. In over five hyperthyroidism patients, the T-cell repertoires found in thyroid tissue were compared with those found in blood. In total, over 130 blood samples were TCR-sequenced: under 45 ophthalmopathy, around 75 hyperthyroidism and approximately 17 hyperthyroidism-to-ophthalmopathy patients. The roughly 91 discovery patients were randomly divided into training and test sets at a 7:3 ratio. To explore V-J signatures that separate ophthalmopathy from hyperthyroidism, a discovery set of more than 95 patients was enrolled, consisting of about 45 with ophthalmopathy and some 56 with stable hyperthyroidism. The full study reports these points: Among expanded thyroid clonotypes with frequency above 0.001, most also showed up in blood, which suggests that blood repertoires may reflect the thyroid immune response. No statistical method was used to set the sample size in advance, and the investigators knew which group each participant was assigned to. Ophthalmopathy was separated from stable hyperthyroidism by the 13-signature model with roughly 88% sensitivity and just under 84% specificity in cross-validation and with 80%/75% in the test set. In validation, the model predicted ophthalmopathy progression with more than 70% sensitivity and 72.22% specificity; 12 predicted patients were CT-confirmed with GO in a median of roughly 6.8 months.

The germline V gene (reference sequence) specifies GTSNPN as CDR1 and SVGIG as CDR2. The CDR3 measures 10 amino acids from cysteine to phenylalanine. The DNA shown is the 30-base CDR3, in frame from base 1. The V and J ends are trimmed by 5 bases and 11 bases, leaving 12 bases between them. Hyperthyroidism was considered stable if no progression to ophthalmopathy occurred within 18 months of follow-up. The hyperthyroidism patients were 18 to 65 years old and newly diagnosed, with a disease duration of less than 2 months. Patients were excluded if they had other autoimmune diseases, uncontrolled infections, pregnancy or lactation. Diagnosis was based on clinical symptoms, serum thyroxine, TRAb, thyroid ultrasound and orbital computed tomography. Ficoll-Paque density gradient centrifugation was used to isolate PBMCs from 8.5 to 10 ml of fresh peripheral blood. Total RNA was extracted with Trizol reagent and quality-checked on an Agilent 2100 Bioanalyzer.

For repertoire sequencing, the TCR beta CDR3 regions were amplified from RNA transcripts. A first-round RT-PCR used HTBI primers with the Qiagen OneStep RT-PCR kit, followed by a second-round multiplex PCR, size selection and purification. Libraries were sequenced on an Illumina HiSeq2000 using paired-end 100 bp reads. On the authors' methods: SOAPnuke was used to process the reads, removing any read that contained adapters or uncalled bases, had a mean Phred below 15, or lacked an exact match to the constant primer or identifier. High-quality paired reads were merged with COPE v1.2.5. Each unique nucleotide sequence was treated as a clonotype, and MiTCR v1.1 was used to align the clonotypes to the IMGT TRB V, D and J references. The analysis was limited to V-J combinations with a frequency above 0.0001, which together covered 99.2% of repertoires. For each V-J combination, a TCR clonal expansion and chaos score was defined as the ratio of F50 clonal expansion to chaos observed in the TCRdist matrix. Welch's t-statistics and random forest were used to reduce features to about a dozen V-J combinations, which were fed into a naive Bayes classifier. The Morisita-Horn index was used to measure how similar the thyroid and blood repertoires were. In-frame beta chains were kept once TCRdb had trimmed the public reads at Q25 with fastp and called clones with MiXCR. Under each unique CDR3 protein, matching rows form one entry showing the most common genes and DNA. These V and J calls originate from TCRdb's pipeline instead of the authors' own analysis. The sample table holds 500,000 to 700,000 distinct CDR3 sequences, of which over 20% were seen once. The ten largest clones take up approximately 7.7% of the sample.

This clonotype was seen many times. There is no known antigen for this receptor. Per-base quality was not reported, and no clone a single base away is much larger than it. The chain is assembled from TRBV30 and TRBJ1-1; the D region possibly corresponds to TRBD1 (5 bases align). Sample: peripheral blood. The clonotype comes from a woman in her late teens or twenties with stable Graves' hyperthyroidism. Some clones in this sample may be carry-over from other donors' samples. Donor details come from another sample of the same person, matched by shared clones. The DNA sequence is TGTGCCTGGGGGGCCCCTAGCGCTTTCTTT. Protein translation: CAWGAPSAFF.